These 26 T cell receptor beta chains share one sample of origin, sequenced in a study of blood T cell repertoires in COVID-19. The data were produced by immunoSEQ multiplex PCR, yet TCRdb's version contains in-frame clones alone and is incomplete. The sample consists of about 180,000 clones, around 82% of them appearing once. The specimen was peripheral blood. The receptors come from a man aged 18 to 35 with active or convalescent COVID-19.

This chain uses TRBV19 with TRBJ2-2; 13 bases line up with TRBD2. CDR1 LNHDA and CDR2 SQIVND come from the germline V gene (reference sequence). The CDR3 is 15 amino acids. After removal of 8 bases from V and 2 bases from J, the junction contained 2 bases not matched to a gene. The CDR3 DNA follows: TGTGCCAGTCGGACTAGCGGGGGTAACACCGGGGAGCTGTTTTTT. Protein sequence: CASRTSGGNTGELFF.

This clone was detected once. This sequence joins TRBV28 and TRBJ2-5; D possibly corresponds to TRBD2 (6 bases). Trimming took 3 bases from V and 2 from J, leaving 19 bases between them. This CDR3 comprises 17 residues. Germline assignment: CDR1 MDHEN and CDR2 SYDVKM. CDR3 in DNA: TGTGCCAGCAGTTTCGACCCCGGGAGTCTAGATCAAGAGACCCAGTACTTC. It yields the protein CASSFDPGSLDQETQYF. The variable domain in full, with the rest retrieved from reference TRBV28 and TRBJ2-5, is DVKVTQSSRYLVKRTGEKVFLECVQDMDHENMFWYRQDPGLGLRLIYFSYDVKMKEKGDIPEGYSVSREKKERFSLILESASTNQTSMYLCASSFDPGSLDQETQYFGPGTRLLVL.

This sequence joins TRBV6-1 and TRBJ2-5; 9 bases align to TRBD2. The germline V gene encodes CDR1 MNHNS and CDR2 SASEGT. The CDR3 is 16 amino acids. The V and J ends lost 3 bases and 5 bases, in that order; junction bases with no gene match: 10. The CDR3 sequence is CASSEGLAQFGETQYF. CDR3 coding DNA: TGTGCCAGCAGTGAGGGACTAGCCCAATTTGGGGAGACCCAGTACTTC.

This clone was recorded once. This chain links TRBV5-1 with TRBJ1-2, with 7 bases fitting TRBD1. CDR3 size: 15 residues. From germline, CDR1 is SGHRS and CDR2 YFSETQ. J gave up 6 bases and V 6 bases, and 14 bases lay outside the gene matches. CDR3 sequence reads: CASNLQAGGEDGYTF. The CDR3 region has the DNA TGCGCCAGCAACCTTCAGGCAGGGGGTGAGGATGGCTACACCTTC.

The V gene is TRBV28, the J gene TRBJ1-6; the D is unclear. Germline CDR1 and CDR2: MDHEN and SYDVKM. The CDR3 has 13 residues. The V and J ends lost 2 bases and 15 bases respectively, with 14 bases between them. The CDR3 protein is CASSLPPPGNLHF. In DNA form, the CDR3 reads TGTGCCAGCAGTTTACCCCCTCCAGGAAACCTCCACTTT.

V usage is TRBV4-1 and J usage is TRBJ1-1; D uncertain. Trimming cost V 3 bases and J 1 base, with 6 bases left between them. The CDR3 has 13 amino acids. Germline V lookup: CDR1 MGHRA, CDR2 YSYEKL. Here the CDR3 DNA reads TGCGCCAGCAGCCACCTAGGGAACACTGAAGCTTTCTTT. Its translation is CASSHLGNTEAFF.

Here the CDR3 DNA reads TGTGCCATCAGTGACCGGGACAGGGAGGCGAACACTGAAGCTTTCTTT. Translated: CAISDRDREANTEAFF. The chain recombines TRBV10-3 with TRBJ1-1; TRBD1 matches at 9 bases. The junction had 6 bases not matched to a gene; V was cut back by 3 bases and J by 1 base. Germline CDR1 ENHRY, CDR2 SYGVKD. The length of the CDR3 is 16 residues.

The chain employs TRBV7-9 and TRBJ1-1; D might be TRBD1 (5 bases). Germline V gene data show CDR1 as SEHNR and CDR2 as FQNEAQ (reference sequence). Trimming left V 1 base short and J 1 base short, with 10 bases between. The CDR3 totals 15 residues. The CDR3 loop is CASSLGRTPNTEAFF. DNA for the CDR3: TGTGCCAGCAGCTTAGGACGGACACCGAACACTGAAGCTTTCTTT.

This clone showed up just once. The J gene is TRBJ2-5, the V gene TRBV5-4; TRBD1 might be the D (5 bases). Trimming stripped 0 bases from V and 2 bases from J, with 8 bases between. From germline, CDR1 is SGHNT and CDR2 YYREEE (reference sequence). The CDR3 has 14 residues. In nucleotides, the CDR3 is TGTGCCAGCAGCTTGGGGCAGGGACAAGAGACCCAGTACTTC. This codes for CASSLGQGQETQYF.

V gene TRBV5-1 combines with J gene TRBJ1-1, with D maybe TRBD1 (5 bases). From germline, CDR1 is SGHRS and CDR2 YFSETQ. V lost 3 bases and J lost 0, with 12 bases in between. This CDR3 has 15 residues. CDR3 DNA: TGCGCCAGCAGCTCTGGGGGGGATATGAACACTGAAGCTTTCTTT. Translating gives CASSSGGDMNTEAFF.

This clone was counted between two and nine times. This CDR3 reads CASGTGANSPLHF. The DNA for the CDR3 is TGTGCCAGCGGGACAGGGGCGAATTCACCCCTCCACTTT. The chain links TRBV27 to TRBJ1-6; TRBD1 matches at 10 bases. Germline CDR1 reads MNHEY; CDR2 reads SMNVEV (reference sequence). The CDR3 covers 13 residues. Germline trimming cut 8 bases from V and 7 bases from J; bases unmatched to any gene: 2.

The chain carries TRBV6-2 or TRBV6-3 and TRBJ2-2; D may be TRBD1 (5 bases). The V end lost 2 bases, the J end lost 5 bases, and 12 bases lay between the germline ends. In germline, CDR1 is MNHEY, CDR2 SVGEGT. The CDR3 totals 15 residues. The CDR3 DNA follows: TGTGCCAGCAGTTACCGAAGGGGTGATACCGGGGAGCTGTTTTTT. This codes for CASSYRRGDTGELFF.

This chain connects TRBV19 to TRBJ2-3; D possibly corresponds to TRBD2 (6 bases). This CDR3 spans 15 amino acids. CDR1 and CDR2 from the germline V gene are LNHDA and SQIVND (reference sequence). V lost 3 bases and J lost 3, with 13 bases in between. In DNA form, the CDR3 reads TGTGCCAGTAGTATTCGTCAGGGAGGTACAGATACGCAGTATTTT. Translated, it gives CASSIRQGGTDTQYF.

The V and J genes are TRBV7-9 and TRBJ1-1; D gene uncertain. Germline V gene lookup returns CDR1 SEHNR and CDR2 FQNEAQ (reference sequence). Trimming took 2 bases from V and 3 from J, leaving 4 bases between them. The CDR3 totals 12 residues. This chain's CDR3 is CASSLQYTEAFF. Written as DNA, the CDR3 is TGTGCCAGCAGCTTACAGTACACTGAAGCTTTCTTT. The full variable domain, rest sourced from reference TRBV7-9 and TRBJ1-1, is DTGVSQNPRHKITKRGQNVTFRCDPISEHNRLYWYRQTLGQGPEFLTYFQNEAQLEKSRLLSDRFSAERPKGSFSTLEIQRTEQGDSAMYLCASSLQYTEAFFGQGTRLTVV.

The chain has TRBV2 and TRBJ2-5; D possibly corresponds to TRBD1 (5 bases). The CDR3 contains 15 residues. The V and J ends lost 4 bases and 1 base respectively, with 13 bases between them. Germline V gene data show CDR1 as SNHLY and CDR2 as FYNNEI. The CDR3, as DNA: TGTGCCAGCAGTGCTGACAGAGGTGTCCAAGAGACCCAGTACTTC. It codes for CASSADRGVQETQYF.

The chain carries TRBV5-1 and TRBJ1-1; 7 nucleotides match TRBD1. From germline, CDR1 is SGHRS and CDR2 YFSETQ. Trimming at V came to 0 bases and at J to 5 bases, leaving 10 bases not matched to a gene. The CDR3 loop spans 16 amino acids. The CDR3 nucleotides are TGCGCCAGCAGCTTGGGTGCCCGACAGACAGGGACTGAAGCTTTCTTT. It yields the protein CASSLGARQTGTEAFF.

The rearrangement uses TRBV7-3 and TRBJ2-3; D may be TRBD1 (5 bases). The length of the CDR3 is 14 residues. The germline V gene encodes CDR1 SGHTA and CDR2 FQGTGA. V was pared by 3 bases and J by 2 bases, with 9 bases between. The CDR3 region is CASSFGHYTDTQYF. The DNA of the CDR3 is TGTGCCAGCAGCTTCGGACATTACACAGATACGCAGTATTTT.

This chain joins TRBV5-1 and TRBJ2-7; 8 positions match TRBD2. Germline assignment: CDR1 SGHRS and CDR2 YFSETQ. This CDR3 has 15 amino acids. Losses at the gene ends were 3 bases for V and 4 bases for J; bases not matched to a gene: 9. The CDR3 protein is CASSSSVGGRYEQYF. CDR3 coding DNA: TGCGCCAGCAGCTCCTCTGTCGGCGGGAGGTACGAGCAGTACTTC. The variable domain in full, with the rest retrieved from reference TRBV5-1 and TRBJ2-7, is KAGVTQTPRYLIKTRGQQVTLSCSPISGHRSVSWYQQTPGQGLQFLFEYFSETQRNKGNFPGRFSGRQFSNSRSEMNVSTLELGDSALYLCASSSSVGGRYEQYFGPGTRLTVT.

This clone was seen a handful of times. The chain employs TRBV7-3 and TRBJ2-2, with D possibly being TRBD2 (6 bases). From germline, CDR1 is SGHTA and CDR2 FQGTGA. The CDR3 sequence is 16 residues long. The V end was cut by 1 base, the J end by 5 bases, with 14 bases between. The CDR3 DNA reads as TGTGCCAGCAGCTTAATAGCGGTCTCAGAAACCGGGGAGCTGTTTTTT. Translating it yields CASSLIAVSETGELFF.

J is TRBJ2-3 and V is TRBV6-5, with D maybe TRBD2 (6 bases). With 2 bases removed from V and 4 bases from J, the gap between germline ends came to 10 bases. The CDR3 extends over 14 amino acids. The V gene's germline CDR1 is MNHEY and CDR2 SVGAGI. Written as DNA, the CDR3 is TGTGCCAGCAGTTACACTAGCTGGGCAGATACGCAGTATTTT. Its translation is CASSYTSWADTQYF.

The chain carries TRBV2 and TRBJ2-1, with D possibly being TRBD1 (6 bases). The CDR3 spans 15 residues. CDR1 is SNHLY and CDR2 is FYNNEI in the germline V gene. V lost 8 bases to trimming and J lost 6 bases, with 20 bases between them. As DNA, the CDR3 is TGTGCCAGCCGCCCAAGGGTGACAGGTTTCAATGAGCAGTTCTTC. Protein: CASRPRVTGFNEQFF.

The V gene is TRBV15, the J gene TRBJ2-5; no clear D gene. The CDR3 loop spans 14 amino acids. The germline gives CDR1 LNHNV, CDR2 YYDKDF (reference sequence). V was clipped by 0 bases and J by 2 bases, with 7 bases between them. In nucleotides, the CDR3 is TGTGCCACCAGCAGAGAGGCTAGTCAAGAGACCCAGTACTTC. It specifies CATSREASQETQYF.

This sequence joins TRBV3-1 (or the pseudogene TRBV3-2) and TRBJ1-3, with D perhaps matching TRBD1 (5 bases). Germline CDR1 reads LGHDT; CDR2 reads YNNKEL (reference sequence). V gave up 5 bases and J gave up 1 base, with 9 bases separating them. CDR3 length: 14 residues. The CDR3 here is CASSARVSGNTIYF. DNA of the CDR3: TGTGCCAGCAGCGCCAGGGTATCTGGAAACACCATATATTTT.

The chain has TRBV10-3 and TRBJ2-2, with D possibly TRBD2 on 5 matching bases. In germline, CDR1 is ENHRY, CDR2 SYGVKD. Between the trimmed V and J ends, which lost 8 bases and 0 bases, there was a span of 10 bases. The CDR3 spans 14 residues. The CDR3, as DNA: TGTGCCATCTCTGACTACACGAACACCGGGGAGCTGTTTTTT. This encodes CAISDYTNTGELFF.

The J gene is TRBJ2-4, the V gene TRBV5-1; 9 bases are shared with TRBD1. Germline V lookup: CDR1 SGHRS, CDR2 YFSETQ. Trimming removed 4 bases from V and 8 bases from J; junction bases left unmatched: 10. The CDR3 runs 15 residues. The CDR3 loop reads CASSPEGWDRDIQYF. Here the CDR3 DNA reads TGCGCCAGCAGCCCCGAAGGGTGGGACAGGGACATTCAGTACTTC.

This clone was counted only a few times. This rearrangement joins TRBV20-1 to TRBJ1-4; 8 bases are a match to TRBD1. The CDR3 consists of 16 residues. Germline trimming cut 3 bases from V and 1 base from J; bases unmatched to any gene: 7. CDR1 is DFQATT and CDR2 is SNEGSKA in the germline V gene (reference sequence). The CDR3 loop reads CSASDDRGETNEKLFF. The DNA for the CDR3 is TGCAGTGCTAGTGACGACAGGGGTGAAACTAATGAAAAACTGTTTTTT.